A selection of T cell receptor beta chains follows, all from one sample in a study of CD8 T cells in ankylosing spondylitis. TCRdb processed the 5' RACE reads anew with MiXCR; each CDR3 protein has one entry. The table has under 250,000 distinct CDR3 sequences, roughly 10% seen once; the top ten hold 6% to 7.5%. Sequencing input: blood, either unsorted or a sorted T cell fraction (not recorded which). These receptors originate from a male donor with ankylosing spondylitis or in good health (not recorded which). CDR3s include the opening cysteine and the closing phenylalanine or tryptophan. The D gene is left open where the match is weak. Clone size is stated in some rows and not others, as once, few, many or a class when expanded.

clone_size,d_call,v_call,j_call,cdr3_nt,cdr3_aa
many,-,TRBV25-1,TRBJ2-3,TGTGCCAGCAGTGAATTGGCACGAACTAGCACAGATACGCAGTATTTT,CASSELARTSTDTQYF
many,TRBD2,TRBV9,TRBJ2-7,TGTGCCAGCAGCGTAGCGGGCGGGAGCCCCTACGAGCAGTACTTC,CASSVAGGSPYEQYF
-,-,TRBV20-1,TRBJ2-5,TGCAGTGCAAGCAGGGTCCAAGAGACCAAATACTTC,CSASRVQETKYF
-,-,TRBV14,TRBJ1-1,TGTGCCAGCAGCCAAGTCTGGACAATGGCTTTCTTT,CASSQVWTMAFF
few,TRBD1,TRBV18,TRBJ1-5,TGTGCCAGCTCCCCCGGGACAGATAGCAATCAGCCCCAGCATTTT,CASSPGTDSNQPQHF
few,-,TRBV11-3,TRBJ1-3,TGTGCCAGCAGCTTAATGGATGGAAACACCATATATTTT,CASSLMDGNTIYF
-,TRBD1,TRBV18,TRBJ1-1,TGTGCCAGCTCACCGGGACAGAGAATTCGGAACACTGAAGCTTTCTTT,CASSPGQRIRNTEAFF
many,TRBD1,TRBV5-1,TRBJ2-7,TGCGCCAGCAGCCCGGACAGGGGTCCCTACGAGCAGTACTTC,CASSPDRGPYEQYF
-,-,TRBV5-1,TRBJ1-5,TGCGCCAGCAGCCCCGGCGGGGGGGCGCAGCCCCAGCATTTT,CASSPGGGAQPQHF
-,-,TRBV7-9,TRBJ2-3,TGTGCCAGCAGCCGTGTCGCTCCCGGGGCAGATACGCAGTATTTT,CASSRVAPGADTQYF
-,-,TRBV12-3/TRBV12-4,TRBJ1-2,TGTGCCAGCCTCCCCTCAGGCGTTTGGGGGGGCTACACCTTC,CASLPSGVWGGYTF
many,TRBD1,TRBV10-3,TRBJ1-6,TGTGCCATCAGACCGGGACAGGAACTTTCACCCCTCCACTTT,CAIRPGQELSPLHF
many,TRBD1,TRBV10-3,TRBJ1-1,TGTGCCATCAGTGAGTCAACAGGGGAGACCACTGAAGCTTTCTTT,CAISESTGETTEAFF
many,-,TRBV5-1,TRBJ2-7,TGCGCCAGCAGCTTGCCTACACTGGGGGACGGCTACGAGCAGTACTTC,CASSLPTLGDGYEQYF
many,TRBD1,TRBV5-1,TRBJ2-3,TGCGCCAGCAGCGGACCCGGGACAGGACCTACAGATACGCAGTATTTT,CASSGPGTGPTDTQYF
many,-,TRBV25-1,TRBJ2-4,TGTGCCAGTCACGACGAAACCGGGGCCAAAAACATTCAGTACTTC,CASHDETGAKNIQYF
-,-,TRBV5-4,TRBJ2-7,TGTGCCAGCAGCCTCGGGTCGGGGCTTTACGAGCAGTACTTC,CASSLGSGLYEQYF
-,-,TRBV14,TRBJ1-1,TGTGCCAGCGGGTCCACTCAGAACACTGAAGCTTTCTTT,CASGSTQNTEAFF
many,-,TRBV28,TRBJ2-2,TGTGCCAGCAGTTTTCTCGGGGAATCGGGGGAGCTGTTTTTT,CASSFLGESGELFF
many,-,TRBV7-2,TRBJ2-2,TGTGCCAGCAGCCGGGGGACCGGGGAGCTGTTTTTT,CASSRGTGELFF
many,-,TRBV6-1,TRBJ2-7,TGTGCCAGCAGTGAAAAGGGTACAGGATTCTCCTACGAGCAGTACTTC,CASSEKGTGFSYEQYF
many,TRBD1,TRBV27,TRBJ1-5,TGTGCCAGCAGGCCACAGGGGGCGTCAAATCAGCCCCAGCATTTT,CASRPQGASNQPQHF
many,-,TRBV29-1,TRBJ2-3,TGCAGCGTTGGGGAGAATACGCAGTATTTT,CSVGENTQYF
few,TRBD1,TRBV28,TRBJ2-1,TGTGCCAGCAGTTCCCAGGGGGACTCCTACAATGAGCAGTTCTTC,CASSSQGDSYNEQFF